The 27 T cell receptor beta chains below come from one sample, sequenced in a study of blood T cells in healthy people across ages. PCR was performed a second time for about 6 to 12 cycles using a sample-barcoded 5' primer and a J-beta primer mix. TCRdb reprocessed the 5' RACE reads via MiXCR and lists one record per CDR3 protein. The sample includes around 1.5 million distinct CDR3 sequences, 34% of them seen just once. Sequencing input: blood. The receptors derive from a woman aged 25-40 years in good health.

The chain is built from TRBV5-1 and TRBJ2-7; no clear D gene. CDR3 length: 13 amino acids. Trimming took off 1 base at V and 5 bases at J, with 10 bases between the two ends. Per the germline V gene, CDR1 is SGHRS and CDR2 is YFSETQ. The CDR3 here is CASSLTATDEQYF. As DNA, the CDR3 is TGCGCCAGCAGCTTGACGGCGACGGACGAGCAGTACTTC.

Points on this clonotype: The junction departs from the called germline gene at one end, perhaps through a read error. The V and J genes are TRBV5-6 and TRBJ2-3, with D maybe TRBD2 (5 bases). The CDR3 extends over 15 amino acids. Germline V CDR1 and CDR2: SGHDT, YYEEEE. The CDR3: CTSSLPGDSTDTQYF. The CDR3 nucleotides read TGTACCAGCAGCCTGCCCGGGGATAGCACAGATACGCAGTATTTT.

V is TRBV29-1 and J is TRBJ2-5; D unresolved. V shed 6 bases and J shed 1 base, with 24 bases lying between them. This CDR3 is built from 17 residues. Germline CDR1 reads SQVTM; CDR2 reads ANQGSEA. CDR3 sequence reads: CSVLPGLTSDIQETQYF. In nucleotides, the CDR3 is TGCAGCGTACTGCCCGGGTTGACGTCAGACATCCAAGAGACCCAGTACTTC.

A remark on this clonotype: Mismatch with germline at one junction end may stem from a read error. The J gene is TRBJ2-7, the V gene TRBV18, with TRBD2 identical over 12 bases. This CDR3 has 14 residues. In germline, CDR1 is KGHSH, CDR2 LQKENI. As DNA, the CDR3 is TGTACCAGCTGCACTAGCGGGAGGCCCTACGAGCAGTACTTC. The encoded protein is CTSCTSGRPYEQYF.

This clonotype was picked up a small number of times. This rearrangement joins TRBV12-3 or TRBV12-4 to TRBJ2-3; TRBD1 aligns across 9 bases. This CDR3 is 13 amino acids long. J gave up 2 bases and V 9 bases, and 3 bases lay outside the gene matches. CDR3 nucleotides: TGTGCCAGTGGGACAGGGAACACAGATACGCAGTATTTT. Amino acids: CASGTGNTDTQYF.

CDR3 region: CASSLKTSQILCYGYTF. The CDR3 nucleotides read TGTGCCAGCAGCCTTAAAACTAGTCAGATTTTGTGCTATGGCTACACCTTC. This sequence joins TRBV7-3 and TRBJ1-2, with D unresolved. The CDR3 runs 17 residues. Per the germline V gene, CDR1 is SGHTA and CDR2 is FQGTGA. Trimming removed 5 bases from V and 4 bases from J, with 23 bases in between.

This clonotype occurred many times. The J gene is TRBJ2-3, the V gene TRBV18; D unresolved. The CDR3 totals 12 residues. The germline V gene has CDR1 KGHSH and CDR2 LQKENI. Between the trimmed V and J ends, which lost 4 bases and 4 bases, there was a span of 6 bases. The CDR3 nucleotides read TGTGCCAGCTCACAAAGGGCAGATACGCAGTATTTT. Amino acids: CASSQRADTQYF.

Only a few counts were recorded for this clonotype. This sequence joins TRBV28 and TRBJ2-7; 7 bases fit TRBD1. With 4 bases clipped from V and 0 bases from J, the junction kept 6 bases outside the gene matches. The CDR3 loop spans 15 amino acids. Germline CDR1 MDHEN, CDR2 SYDVKM. The CDR3 DNA reads TGTGCCAGCAGTTCTTCCGGGGACAGCTCCTACGAGCAGTACTTC. Translating gives CASSSSGDSSYEQYF.

V is TRBV7-2 and J is TRBJ1-5, with TRBD1 as a possible D gene (6 bases). V lost 2 bases and J lost 9, with 17 bases in between. Germline CDR1 is SGHTA and CDR2 is FQGNSA. The CDR3 runs 15 residues. The CDR3 sequence is CASSLLPQGYPPQHF. CDR3 sequence (DNA): TGTGCCAGCAGCTTACTCCCCCAGGGGTATCCGCCCCAGCATTTT.

This clonotype has ten or more counts. J is TRBJ2-5 and V is TRBV20-1; D call uncertain. Germline-derived CDR1 and CDR2 are DFQATT and SNEGSKA (reference sequence). Trimming pared 6 bases from V and 2 bases from J, leaving 7 bases between. CDR3 size: 11 residues. The CDR3 loop is CSARLQETQYF. The CDR3, as DNA: TGCAGTGCACGGCTTCAAGAGACCCAGTACTTC.

In this sample, this clonotype turned up many times. The chain links TRBV20-1 to TRBJ2-7; either TRBD1 or TRBD2 may fit D (5 bases each). This CDR3 is built from 13 residues. Trimming cost V 5 bases and J 1 base, with 12 bases left between them. CDR1 is DFQATT, CDR2 SNEGSKA, per germline (reference sequence). The CDR3 loop is CSAVRDGSYEQYF. The CDR3, as DNA: TGCAGTGCTGTCCGGGACGGATCCTACGAGCAGTACTTC.

This clonotype has just a few counts. This chain links TRBV28 with TRBJ2-1; D perhaps matches TRBD2 (6 bases). V was trimmed by 1 base and J by 2 bases, leaving 12 bases between them. The CDR3 sequence is 16 residues long. CDR1 and CDR2 (germline): MDHEN, SYDVKM. CDR3 protein: CASSLLGGVAYNEQFF. As DNA, the CDR3 is TGTGCCAGCAGTTTATTGGGCGGGGTCGCCTACAATGAGCAGTTCTTC.

The CDR3 sequence is CASSSSDRAYEQYF. The CDR3 bases are TGTGCCAGCAGCTCAAGTGACAGGGCCTACGAGCAGTACTTC. V gene TRBV9 combines with J gene TRBJ2-7, with 7 positions matching TRBD1. The J segment lost 2 bases and the V segment lost 4 bases, leaving 6 bases of the junction unmatched. The CDR3 extends over 14 amino acids. In germline, CDR1 is SGDLS, CDR2 YYNGEE.

A few counts support this clonotype. This sequence joins TRBV7-3 and TRBJ2-3; 12 bases agree with TRBD2. J gave up 3 bases and V 5 bases, and 18 bases lay outside the gene matches. Germline V gives CDR1 SGHTA, CDR2 FQGTGA. The CDR3 is 20 amino acids. CDR3 in DNA: TGTGCCAGCAGCCTAAGTGTGAGAGGACTAGCGGGGCCTAAGACAGATACGCAGTATTTT. This sequence encodes CASSLSVRGLAGPKTDTQYF. Based on the CDR3 plus reference TRBV7-3 and TRBJ2-3, the full variable domain is GAGVSQTPSNKVTEKGKYVELRCDPISGHTALYWYRQSLGQGPEFLIYFQGTGAADDSGLPNDRFFAVRPEGSVSTLKIQRTERGDSAVYLCASSLSVRGLAGPKTDTQYFGPGTRLTVL.

The chain recombines TRBV29-1 with TRBJ2-7, with D perhaps matching TRBD1 or TRBD2 (6 bases each). The CDR3 sequence is 13 residues long. CDR1 and CDR2 (germline): SQVTM, ANQGSEA. Trimming shortened V by 7 bases and J by 0 bases, and 13 bases separated the two germline ends. DNA of the CDR3: TGCAGCGCGGGGGCGGGGCTCTCCTACGAGCAGTACTTC. Encoded protein: CSAGAGLSYEQYF.

Concerning this clonotype: A much larger clone lies one base from this, so it may be a read error. The chain carries TRBV20-1 and TRBJ2-1, with 7 bases identical to TRBD2. The germline gives CDR1 DFQATT, CDR2 SNEGSKA (reference sequence). This CDR3 contains 18 residues. The trim removed 6 bases at V and 1 base at J, leaving 18 bases unmatched. The CDR3 region is CSAPNWWGGIGSYNEQFF. The CDR3 bases are TGCAGTGCCCCTAATTGGTGGGGGGGGATTGGATCCTACAATGAGCAGTTCTTC.

This clonotype was counted a few times. The chain employs TRBV11-2 and TRBJ1-6; 7 bases match TRBD1. Germline V gene data show CDR1 as SGHAT and CDR2 as FQNNGV. V trimming: 5 bases; J trimming: 7 bases; junction bases outside the gene matches: 14. The CDR3 consists of 17 residues. DNA for the CDR3: TGTGCCAGCAGCCGCTCGACGGGGACAGTACTCAATTCACCCCTCCACTTT. Translating gives CASSRSTGTVLNSPLHF.

This clonotype was seen many times. The rearrangement joins TRBV29-1 to TRBJ2-3, with TRBD2 matching 12 bases. The CDR3 has 17 residues. Germline-derived CDR1 and CDR2 are SQVTM and ANQGSEA. Germline trimming cut 1 base from V and 6 bases from J; bases unmatched to any gene: 11. In DNA, the CDR3 is TGCAGCGTTGAAGCTCTCGGACTAGCGGGGCCCGGCGATACGCAGTATTTT. This translates into CSVEALGLAGPGDTQYF.

This clonotype showed up just a few times. This chain joins TRBV20-1 and TRBJ2-2; a weak D match, TRBD1 (5 bases). The V end was cut by 6 bases, the J end by 2 bases, with 13 bases between. Germline V gene lookup returns CDR1 DFQATT and CDR2 SNEGSKA (reference sequence). The CDR3 covers 14 residues. The CDR3 loop reads CSALRVPNTGELFF. The CDR3 bases are TGCAGTGCCCTCAGGGTCCCTAACACCGGGGAGCTGTTTTTT.

This clonotype was seen a few times. The chain uses TRBV20-1 and TRBJ1-1; 7 bases match TRBD1. Germline CDR1 and CDR2: DFQATT and SNEGSKA (reference sequence). Germline trimming cut 6 bases from V and 4 bases from J; bases unmatched to any gene: 14. This CDR3 spans 15 amino acids. CDR3 bases: TGCAGTGCCACTAAAACCGGGACAGTAGTCACTGAAGCTTTCTTT. It is translated as CSATKTGTVVTEAFF.

The V gene is TRBV15, the J gene TRBJ1-4; 8 nucleotides match TRBD1. This CDR3 is built from 18 residues. Trimming removed 6 bases from V and 4 bases from J; junction bases left unmatched: 16. Germline V gene lookup returns CDR1 LNHNV and CDR2 YYDKDF (reference sequence). The DNA of the CDR3 is TGTGCCACCAGTACCCGACGCAGGGGGCGCGGAATTAATGAAAAACTGTTTTTT. Encoded protein: CATSTRRRGRGINEKLFF. The full variable domain, its missing parts supplied by reference TRBV15 and TRBJ1-4, is DAMVIQNPRYQVTQFGKPVTLSCSQTLNHNVMYWYQQKSSQAPKLLFHYYDKDFNNEADTPDNFQSRRPNTSFCFLDIRSPGLGDTAMYLCATSTRRRGRGINEKLFFGSGTQLSVL.

This clonotype was seen repeatedly, ten times or more. The germline gene is not matched at one end of the junction; a read error may be the cause. The chain uses TRBV5-1 and TRBJ2-5; 8 bases are shared with TRBD2. Germline V CDR1 and CDR2: SGHRS, YFSETQ. CDR3 length: 14 residues. The CDR3 is CASSRSGTQETQYF. CDR3 in DNA: TGTGCCAGCAGTCGTAGCGGGACTCAAGAGACCCAGTACTTC.

The chain uses TRBV6-5 and TRBJ2-5, with TRBD2 matching 9 bases. Germline loops: CDR1 MNHEY, CDR2 SVGAGI. V trimming: 0 bases; J trimming: 4 bases; junction bases outside the gene matches: 3. CDR3 length: 15 residues. This CDR3 is CASSYSKLAGETQYF. CDR3 in DNA: TGTGCCAGCAGTTACTCGAAACTAGCGGGAGAGACCCAGTACTTC.

Concerning this clonotype itself: At one of its ends the junction is not consistent with the germline gene, which may arise from a read error. This chain joins TRBV25-1 and TRBJ2-5; D is uncertain. The CDR3 covers 14 residues. CDR1 MGHDK and CDR2 SYGVNS come from the germline V gene. In DNA, the CDR3 is TGTGCCGGCAGTACAATCGCAGGTACCGAGACCCAGTACTTC. Residues: CAGSTIAGTETQYF.

The chain is built from TRBV5-6 and TRBJ2-7; the D gene could be TRBD1 or TRBD2 (6 bases each). The germline CDR1 and CDR2 sequences are SGHDT and YYEEEE. This CDR3 spans 14 amino acids. With 4 bases removed from V and 2 bases from J, the gap between germline ends came to 13 bases. This CDR3 reads CASSRVGGPYEQYF. The CDR3 nucleotides are TGTGCCAGCAGCAGGGTTGGGGGGCCCTACGAGCAGTACTTC.

The rearrangement links TRBV11-2 to TRBJ2-1; the D is unclear. Germline CDR1 reads SGHAT; CDR2 reads FQNNGV. The germline V and J ends were trimmed by 3 bases and 9 bases, with 15 bases remaining between them. CDR3 length: 14 residues. The CDR3 reads CASSLSQTLGEQFF. DNA for the CDR3: TGTGCCAGCAGCTTGTCACAGACTCTGGGTGAGCAGTTCTTC.

The sample holds a few counts of this clonotype. At one of its ends the junction is not consistent with the germline gene, which may arise from a read error. This chain links TRBV11-2 with TRBJ1-2; no firm D call. The CDR3 sequence is 15 residues long. Per the germline V gene, CDR1 is SGHAT and CDR2 is FQNNGV. This CDR3 reads CASSHLQGLRYGYTF. As DNA, the CDR3 is TGTGCCAGCAGCCACTTGCAAGGGTTACGCTATGGTTACACCTTC.